These 2 T cell receptor beta chains originate from one sample sequenced in a study of technical replicates of blood from several donors (dated by TCRdb to about 2017). The receptor library was made with the immunoSEQ multiplex PCR assay. The immuneACCESS repertoire file appears here via TCRdb, limited to in-frame rearrangements. These files lack a portion of the clones; in checked studies, under half of the deficit traces to unresolved V genes, and the cause of the others is not known. In this sample the table shows more than 75,000 clones, approximately 95% of which occur a single time. The ten largest make up around 0.37% of the sample. Material for sequencing was T cells isolated from PBMCs. The origin of the receptors is a human donor in good health.

J is TRBJ2-7 and V is TRBV5-4, with 8 bases matching TRBD1. The germline gives CDR1 SGHNT, CDR2 YYREEE (reference sequence). V gave up 3 bases and J gave up 4 bases; unmatched junction bases: 3. The CDR3 length is 13 residues. The CDR3 is CASSSDRGYEQYF. In nucleotides, the CDR3 is TGTGCCAGCAGCTCTGACAGGGGATACGAGCAGTACTTC.

The rearrangement links TRBV19 to TRBJ1-1, with 7 bases lining up with TRBD1. V dropped 6 bases and J dropped 5; count of bases not matched to a gene: 21. Germline V gene data show CDR1 as LNHDA and CDR2 as SQIVND (reference sequence). This CDR3 spans 18 amino acids. The CDR3 spells CASSLLQGRAELGTEAFF. The CDR3 DNA reads as TGTGCCAGTAGCCTCTTACAGGGGAGAGCGGAACTGGGGACTGAAGCTTTCTTT.